Each of the 4 T cell receptor beta chains below was sequenced from the same sample in a study of T cell responses to AZD1222 COVID-19 vaccine. Profiling relied on immunoSEQ multiplex PCR, and the TCRdb table lists in-frame clones only, not all of them. Of some 120,000 clones in the sample, approximately 90% are singletons; the top ten hold around a tenth. Material: peripheral blood, obtained 28 days after the second AZD1222 dose. Receptor source: an adult who received the AZD1222 COVID-19 vaccine.

The chain is built from TRBV19 and TRBJ1-1; possible D gene TRBD1, 6 bases. In germline, CDR1 is LNHDA, CDR2 SQIVND (reference sequence). The CDR3 extends over 15 amino acids. The ends were cut back, 4 bases at V and 1 base at J, with 13 bases in the middle. In nucleotides, the CDR3 is TGTGCCAGTAGTACCCAAAGGACAGAGAACACTGAAGCTTTCTTT. This codes for CASSTQRTENTEAFF.

In regard to this clone: At one end, the junction sequence differs from germline, possibly due to a read error. This chain uses TRBV7-7 with TRBJ2-1, with D possibly being TRBD1 (5 bases). This CDR3 has 18 residues. CDR1 is SSHAT, CDR2 FNYEAQ, per germline (reference sequence). CDR3 sequence: CASSFFSTGRVGSNEQFF. CDR3 DNA: TGTGCTAGCAGCTTTTTCTCCACTGGCAGGGTCGGCTCAAATGAGCAGTTCTTC.

The chain links TRBV12-2 to TRBJ1-3. TRBV12-2 is marked as a pseudogene. CDR3 length: 17 residues. Here the CDR3 DNA reads TGTGCAAGTCGCTGCAAAGAGGGAGCCTCCTCTGGAAACACCATATATTTT. As protein: CASRCKEGASSGNTIYF.

The chain carries TRBV6-5 and TRBJ1-1, with 9 bases lining up with TRBD1. The CDR3 extends over 14 amino acids. Germline-derived CDR1 and CDR2 are MNHEY and SVGAGI. Trimming at V came to 8 bases and at J to 3 bases, leaving 7 bases not matched to a gene. CDR3 coding DNA: TGTGCCAGCGAAAGAGACAGGGGGGACACTGAAGCTTTCTTT. The encoded protein is CASERDRGDTEAFF.